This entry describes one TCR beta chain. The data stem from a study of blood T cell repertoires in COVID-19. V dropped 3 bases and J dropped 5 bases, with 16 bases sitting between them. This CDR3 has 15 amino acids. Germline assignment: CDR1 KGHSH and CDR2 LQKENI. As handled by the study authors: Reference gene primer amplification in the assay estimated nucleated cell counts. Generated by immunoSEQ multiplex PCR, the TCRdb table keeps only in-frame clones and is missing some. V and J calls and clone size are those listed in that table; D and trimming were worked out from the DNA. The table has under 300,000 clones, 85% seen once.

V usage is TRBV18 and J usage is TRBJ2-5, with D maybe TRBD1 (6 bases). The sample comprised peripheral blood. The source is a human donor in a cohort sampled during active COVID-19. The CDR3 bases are TGTGCCAGCTCACCGCGTACAGGGTTTGAGGAGACCCAGTACTTC. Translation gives CASSPRTGFEETQYF.